The clone carrying this T cell receptor beta chain was observed a handful of times. Data came from immunoSEQ multiplex PCR; TCRdb stores just in-frame clones and leaves some out. The sample carries roughly 99,000 clones, around 93% recorded once. The CDR3 is 17 residues long. Trimming took 3 bases from V and 3 from J; bases not matched to a gene: 11. Germline loops: CDR1 SGDLS, CDR2 YYNGEE. The sample originates from a study of T cell changes during pregnancy in multiple sclerosis. This TCR was recovered from a female donor in good health, enrolled as a control in a pregnancy study. The rearrangement links TRBV9 to TRBJ1-3, with 8 bases matching TRBD1. The source material was peripheral blood, sampled in the third trimester of pregnancy. CDR3 DNA: TGTGCCAGCAGCGAACGACAGGGGAGAATAGTTGGAAACACCATATATTTT. This translates into CASSERQGRIVGNTIYF.